These 19 T cell receptor beta chains originate from one sample sequenced in a study of long-term antiretroviral therapy in people with HIV. The immunoSEQ assay was v3.0, run at survey level. Sequencing used immunoSEQ multiplex PCR; TCRdb keeps in-frame clones, though not all of them. The sample records about 22,000 clones, approximately 84% being singletons. This specimen was unsorted PBMCs, taken 1.8 years before starting antiretroviral therapy. The receptors shown here come from a woman aged 30 to 39 with HIV.

This clone has a handful of counts. The chain employs TRBV7-6 and TRBJ1-5, with D maybe TRBD1 (5 bases). CDR1 and CDR2 (germline): SGHVS, FNYEAQ. Trimming left V 1 base short and J 0 bases short, with 7 bases between. The CDR3 sequence is 15 residues long. The CDR3 nucleotides are TGTGCCAGCAGCTTAGAGGGGCGTAGCAATCAGCCCCAGCATTTT. This sequence encodes CASSLEGRSNQPQHF. Together with reference TRBV7-6 and TRBJ1-5, the CDR3 gives the full variable domain: GAGVSQSPRYKVTKRGQDVALRCDPISGHVSLYWYRQALGQGPEFLTYFNYEAQQDKSGLPNDRFSAERPEGSISTLTIQRTEQRDSAMYRCASSLEGRSNQPQHFGDGTRLSIL.

V is TRBV5-1 and J is TRBJ1-4; no definite D call. The germline V and J ends were trimmed by 0 bases and 5 bases, with 5 bases remaining between them. The germline CDR1 and CDR2 sequences are SGHRS and YFSETQ. The CDR3 runs 13 residues. The CDR3 spells CASSLGGNEKLFF. Here the CDR3 DNA reads TGCGCCAGCAGCTTGGGAGGAAATGAAAAACTGTTTTTT.

CDR3 nucleotide sequence: TGTGCCAGCAGCGGCCGGGACAGGGGGCCGAGCTACACCTTC. The encoded protein is CASSGRDRGPSYTF. The chain carries TRBV9 and TRBJ1-2, with 12 bases that match TRBD1. The length of the CDR3 is 14 residues. With 3 bases clipped from V and 9 bases from J, the junction kept 6 bases outside the gene matches. CDR1 and CDR2 (germline): SGDLS, YYNGEE.

This clone has only a few counts. This chain uses TRBV11-2 with TRBJ2-1, with D possibly TRBD2 on 6 matching bases. Germline assignment: CDR1 SGHAT and CDR2 FQNNGV. Between the trimmed V and J ends, which lost 5 bases and 0 bases, there was a span of 14 bases. This CDR3 region has 16 residues. CDR3: CASSLQGGNSYNEQFF. For the CDR3, the DNA is TGTGCCAGCAGCCTCCAGGGAGGAAACTCCTACAATGAGCAGTTCTTC.

This rearrangement joins TRBV4-2 to TRBJ1-1; 7 bases agree with TRBD1. CDR1 is LGHNA and CDR2 is YNFKEQ in the germline V gene. This CDR3 spans 15 amino acids. The ends lost 0 bases at V and 1 base at J; junction bases unmatched: 2. CDR3 nucleotides: TGTGCCAGCAGCCAAGAGGACAGGTGGAACACTGAAGCTTTCTTT. This gives the protein CASSQEDRWNTEAFF.

This clone was counted between two and nine times. The chain uses TRBV4-1 and TRBJ2-2; TRBD1 might be the D (5 bases). CDR1 and CDR2 (germline): MGHRA, YSYEKL. Trimming shortened V by 3 bases and J by 4 bases, and 15 bases separated the two germline ends. This CDR3 contains 16 residues. This CDR3 reads CASSQADRAFTGELFF. The CDR3 coding sequence is TGCGCCAGCAGCCAGGCAGACAGAGCCTTCACCGGGGAGCTGTTTTTT.

This clone was counted only a few times. V gene TRBV6-5 combines with J gene TRBJ1-2; D not certain. The V gene's germline CDR1 is MNHEY and CDR2 SVGAGI. The CDR3 is 15 amino acids. V shed 6 bases and J shed 5 bases, with 19 bases lying between them. The CDR3 sequence is CASSPQLGLVYGYTF. In nucleotides, the CDR3 is TGTGCCAGCAGCCCCCAATTAGGACTGGTATATGGCTACACCTTC.

The genes are TRBV7-9 and TRBJ2-7; 10 nucleotides align to TRBD1. Losses at the gene ends were 6 bases for V and 3 bases for J; bases not matched to a gene: 8. The CDR3 is made up of 15 amino acids. Germline CDR1 is SEHNR and CDR2 is FQNEAQ (reference sequence). The CDR3 spells CASSLDRGLIYEQYV. The CDR3 DNA follows: TGTGCCAGCAGTCTAGACAGGGGGCTGATCTACGAGCAGTACGTC.

V is TRBV7-6 and J is TRBJ1-2; unclear D gene. There are 13 residues in the CDR3. V was shortened by 1 base and J by 8 bases, with 11 bases between the two germline ends. From germline, CDR1 is SGHVS and CDR2 FNYEAQ. The CDR3 sequence: CASSLEAIEGYTF. As DNA, the CDR3 is TGTGCCAGCAGCTTAGAGGCAATTGAAGGCTACACCTTC.

The genes are TRBV28 and TRBJ1-2; D uncertain. CDR1 is MDHEN and CDR2 is SYDVKM in the germline V gene. The CDR3 consists of 10 residues. V was trimmed by 3 bases and J by 6 bases, leaving 2 bases between them. This chain's CDR3 is CASSFNGYTF. The CDR3 DNA is TGTGCCAGCAGTTTCAATGGCTACACCTTC.

This chain connects TRBV5-1 to TRBJ1-1; D gene unclear. The V and J ends lost 2 bases and 1 base respectively, with 9 bases between them. Per the germline V gene, CDR1 is SGHRS and CDR2 is YFSETQ. The CDR3 length is 14 residues. The CDR3 nucleotides read TGCGCCAGCAGCTTTAAGGATACGAACACTGAAGCTTTCTTT. This gives the protein CASSFKDTNTEAFF. The whole variable domain, filled in from reference TRBV5-1 and TRBJ1-1, reads KAGVTQTPRYLIKTRGQQVTLSCSPISGHRSVSWYQQTPGQGLQFLFEYFSETQRNKGNFPGRFSGRQFSNSRSEMNVSTLELGDSALYLCASSFKDTNTEAFFGQGTRLTVV.

The chain links TRBV19 to TRBJ2-2; a possible D gene is TRBD1 (5 bases). V dropped 5 bases and J dropped 6 bases, with 13 bases sitting between them. CDR3 length: 14 residues. CDR1 is LNHDA, CDR2 SQIVND, per germline (reference sequence). As DNA, the CDR3 is TGTGCCAGTAGTGACCAGGGAAGGGCCGGGGAGCTGTTTTTT. This gives the protein CASSDQGRAGELFF.

This clone was counted only a few times. V is TRBV5-1 and J is TRBJ2-1, with TRBD2 matching 12 bases. Germline V gene lookup returns CDR1 SGHRS and CDR2 YFSETQ. CDR3 size: 16 residues. The ends lost 5 bases at V and 2 bases at J; junction bases unmatched: 5. The CDR3 DNA follows: TGCGCCAGCAGACTAGCGGGGGGACGAACCTACAATGAGCAGTTCTTC. Amino acids: CASRLAGGRTYNEQFF. The full variable domain, its missing parts supplied by reference TRBV5-1 and TRBJ2-1, is KAGVTQTPRYLIKTRGQQVTLSCSPISGHRSVSWYQQTPGQGLQFLFEYFSETQRNKGNFPGRFSGRQFSNSRSEMNVSTLELGDSALYLCASRLAGGRTYNEQFFGPGTRLTVL.

This clone has just a few counts. This rearrangement joins TRBV11-2 to TRBJ1-2; tentative D call: TRBD1 (5 bases). Germline assignment: CDR1 SGHAT and CDR2 FQNNGV. The CDR3 covers 14 residues. The germline V and J ends were trimmed by 5 bases and 5 bases, with 15 bases remaining between them. The CDR3 loop is CASSRLTGDYGYTF. In nucleotides, the CDR3 is TGTGCCAGCAGCCGACTCACGGGGGATTATGGCTACACCTTC.

J is TRBJ1-2 and V is TRBV6-5; possibly TRBD1 for D (6 bases). The germline V gene encodes CDR1 MNHEY and CDR2 SVGAGI. V lost 5 bases, J lost 6 bases, and 10 bases lay in between. CDR3 length: 12 amino acids. CDR3 protein: CASSKRGDGYTF. The CDR3 DNA is TGTGCCAGCAGTAAAAGGGGGGATGGCTACACCTTC.

CDR3 protein: CASSDNSVGTAYGYTF. Written as DNA, the CDR3 is TGTGCCAGCAGTGATAACTCAGTCGGGACGGCTTATGGCTACACCTTC. The chain links TRBV6-1 to TRBJ1-2, with D perhaps matching TRBD1 (5 bases). Per the germline V gene, CDR1 is MNHNS and CDR2 is SASEGT. Trimming pared 3 bases from V and 5 bases from J, leaving 19 bases between. This CDR3 region has 16 residues.

The chain couples TRBV27 to TRBJ2-7; TRBD2 matches 13 bases. With 6 bases clipped from V and 4 bases from J, the junction kept 9 bases outside the gene matches. The CDR3 is 16 amino acids. Germline lookup yields CDR1 MNHEY and CDR2 SMNVEV (reference sequence). CDR3 in DNA: TGTGCCAGCAGACTAGCGGGGGGGGACAGACCTTACGAGCAGTACTTC. This encodes CASRLAGGDRPYEQYF.

The chain carries TRBV7-9 and TRBJ2-5; tentatively, D is TRBD1 or TRBD2 (5 bases each). The CDR3 sequence is 13 residues long. Trimming removed 4 bases at V and 4 bases at J, with 10 bases between. CDR1 is SEHNR, CDR2 FQNEAQ, per germline (reference sequence). The DNA for the CDR3 is TGTGCCAGCAGCTGGGGACCGTTAGAGACCCAGTACTTC. It yields the protein CASSWGPLETQYF.

V is TRBV5-1 and J is TRBJ2-5, with D perhaps matching TRBD1 (5 bases). The V and J ends lost 0 bases and 3 bases respectively, with 15 bases between them. Germline CDR1 reads SGHRS; CDR2 reads YFSETQ. The CDR3 is 16 amino acids. The CDR3 region has the DNA TGCGCCAGCAGCTTGGGGCAGTCAGGGCTTAAAGAGACCCAGTACTTC. Amino acids: CASSLGQSGLKETQYF.